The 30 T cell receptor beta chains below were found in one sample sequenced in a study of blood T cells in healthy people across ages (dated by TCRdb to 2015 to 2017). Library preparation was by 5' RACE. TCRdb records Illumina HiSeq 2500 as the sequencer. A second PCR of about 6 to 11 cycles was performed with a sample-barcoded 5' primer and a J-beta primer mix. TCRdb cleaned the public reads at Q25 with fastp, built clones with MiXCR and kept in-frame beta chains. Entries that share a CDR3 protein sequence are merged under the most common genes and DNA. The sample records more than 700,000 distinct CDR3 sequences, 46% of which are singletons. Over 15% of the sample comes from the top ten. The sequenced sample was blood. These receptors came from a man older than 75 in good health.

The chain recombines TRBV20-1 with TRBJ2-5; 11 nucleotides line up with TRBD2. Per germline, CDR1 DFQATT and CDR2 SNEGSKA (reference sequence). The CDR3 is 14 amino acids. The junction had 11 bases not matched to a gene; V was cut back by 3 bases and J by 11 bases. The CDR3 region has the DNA TGCAGTGCTAGTAGCGGGAGGGCAGCTTTTGAGCAGTACTTC. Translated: CSASSGRAAFEQYF.

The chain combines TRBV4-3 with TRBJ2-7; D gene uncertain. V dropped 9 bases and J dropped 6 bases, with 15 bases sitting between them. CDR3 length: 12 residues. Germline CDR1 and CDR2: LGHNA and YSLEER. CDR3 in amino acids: CASALGSGEQYF. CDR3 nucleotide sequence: TGCGCCAGTGCCTTAGGGTCTGGCGAGCAGTACTTC.

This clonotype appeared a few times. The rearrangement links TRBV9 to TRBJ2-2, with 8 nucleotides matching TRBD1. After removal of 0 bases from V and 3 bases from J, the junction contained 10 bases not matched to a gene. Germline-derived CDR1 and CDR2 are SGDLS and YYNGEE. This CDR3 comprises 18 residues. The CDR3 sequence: CASSVEIGQGVYTGELFF. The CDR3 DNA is TGTGCCAGCAGCGTAGAGATCGGACAGGGCGTTTACACCGGGGAGCTGTTTTTT.

The CDR3 protein is CASPSVGRGLAGANVLTF. In DNA, the CDR3 is TGTGCCAGTCCTAGCGTGGGCAGGGGGTTAGCTGGGGCCAACGTCCTGACTTTC. This rearrangement joins TRBV2 to TRBJ2-6; TRBD1 might be the D (7 bases). The V end lost 9 bases, the J end lost 2 bases, and 23 bases lay between the germline ends. The CDR3 length is 18 residues. In germline, CDR1 is SNHLY, CDR2 FYNNEI.

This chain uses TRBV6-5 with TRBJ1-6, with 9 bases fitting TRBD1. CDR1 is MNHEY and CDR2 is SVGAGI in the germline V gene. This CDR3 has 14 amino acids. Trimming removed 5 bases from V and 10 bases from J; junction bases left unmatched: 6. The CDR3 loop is CASSSGTGLSPLHF. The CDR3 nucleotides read TGTGCCAGCAGTAGCGGGACAGGGCTCTCACCCCTCCACTTT.

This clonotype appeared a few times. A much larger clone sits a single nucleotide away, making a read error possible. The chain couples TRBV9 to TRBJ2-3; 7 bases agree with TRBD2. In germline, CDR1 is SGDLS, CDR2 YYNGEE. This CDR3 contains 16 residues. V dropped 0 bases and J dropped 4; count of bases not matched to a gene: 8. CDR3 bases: TGTGCCAGCAGCGTAGCCGGGCTAGCGGACGCAGATACGCAGTATTTT. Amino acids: CASSVAGLADADTQYF.

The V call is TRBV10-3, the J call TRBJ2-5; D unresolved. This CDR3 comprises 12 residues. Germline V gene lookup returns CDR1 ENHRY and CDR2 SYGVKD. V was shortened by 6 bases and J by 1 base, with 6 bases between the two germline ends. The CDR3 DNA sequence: TGTGCCATCAGGGGTGGCCAAGAGACCCAGTACTTC. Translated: CAIRGGQETQYF.

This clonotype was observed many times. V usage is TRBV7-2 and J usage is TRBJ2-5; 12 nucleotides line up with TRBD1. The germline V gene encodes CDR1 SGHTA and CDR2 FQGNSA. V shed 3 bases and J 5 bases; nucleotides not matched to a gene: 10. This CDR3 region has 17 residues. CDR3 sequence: CASSLGGTGGARETQYF. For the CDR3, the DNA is TGTGCCAGCAGCTTGGGAGGGACAGGGGGCGCCCGGGAGACCCAGTACTTC. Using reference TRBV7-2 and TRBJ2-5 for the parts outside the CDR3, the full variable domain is GAGVSQSPSNKVTEKGKDVELRCDPISGHTALYWYRQSLGQGLEFLIYFQGNSAPDKSGLPSDRFSAERTGGSVSTLTIQRTQQEDSAVYLCASSLGGTGGARETQYFGPGTRLLVL.

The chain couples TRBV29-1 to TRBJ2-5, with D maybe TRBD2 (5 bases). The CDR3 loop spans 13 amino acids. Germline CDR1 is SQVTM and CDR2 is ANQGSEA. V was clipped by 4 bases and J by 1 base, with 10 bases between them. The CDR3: CSVGLDFQETQYF. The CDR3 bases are TGCAGCGTTGGTCTGGACTTCCAAGAGACCCAGTACTTC.

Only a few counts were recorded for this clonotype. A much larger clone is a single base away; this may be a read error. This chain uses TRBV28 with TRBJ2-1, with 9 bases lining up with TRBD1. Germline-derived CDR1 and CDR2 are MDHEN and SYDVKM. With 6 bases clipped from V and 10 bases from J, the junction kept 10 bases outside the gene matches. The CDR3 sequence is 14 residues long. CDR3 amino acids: CASSARDRVEEQFF. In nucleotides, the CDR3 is TGTGCCAGCAGCGCCCGGGACAGGGTTGAGGAGCAGTTCTTC.

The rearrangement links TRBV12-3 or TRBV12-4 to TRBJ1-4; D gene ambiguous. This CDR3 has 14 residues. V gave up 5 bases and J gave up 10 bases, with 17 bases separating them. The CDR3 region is CASSLTRGKGKLFF. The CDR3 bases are TGTGCCAGCAGTCTCACTCGGGGAAAAGGAAAACTGTTTTTT.

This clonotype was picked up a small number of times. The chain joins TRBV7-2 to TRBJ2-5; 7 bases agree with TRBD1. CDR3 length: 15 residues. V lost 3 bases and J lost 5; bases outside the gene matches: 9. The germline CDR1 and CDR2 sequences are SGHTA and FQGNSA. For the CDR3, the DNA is TGTGCCAGCAGCTTTGGAAGGGGGCGGCGGGAGACCCAGTACTTC. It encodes CASSFGRGRRETQYF.

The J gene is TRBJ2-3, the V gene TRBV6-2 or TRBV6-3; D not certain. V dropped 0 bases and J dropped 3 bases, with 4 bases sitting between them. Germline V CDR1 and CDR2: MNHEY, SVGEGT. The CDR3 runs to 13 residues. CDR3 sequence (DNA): TGTGCCAGCAGTTACTCGCAAACAGATACGCAGTATTTT. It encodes CASSYSQTDTQYF.

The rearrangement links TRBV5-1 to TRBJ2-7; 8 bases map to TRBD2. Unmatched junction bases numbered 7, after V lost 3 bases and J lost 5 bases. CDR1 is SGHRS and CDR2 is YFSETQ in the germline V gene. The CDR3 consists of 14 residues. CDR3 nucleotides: TGCGCCAGCAGCTACCTTAGCGGGAAAGACGAGCAGTACTTC. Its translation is CASSYLSGKDEQYF.

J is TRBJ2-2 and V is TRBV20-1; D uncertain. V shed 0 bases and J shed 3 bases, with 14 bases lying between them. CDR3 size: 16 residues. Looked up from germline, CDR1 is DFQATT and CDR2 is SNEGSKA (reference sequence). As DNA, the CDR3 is TGCAGTGCTAGAGATTGGGCGGAGATTGACACCGGGGAGCTGTTTTTT. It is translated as CSARDWAEIDTGELFF.

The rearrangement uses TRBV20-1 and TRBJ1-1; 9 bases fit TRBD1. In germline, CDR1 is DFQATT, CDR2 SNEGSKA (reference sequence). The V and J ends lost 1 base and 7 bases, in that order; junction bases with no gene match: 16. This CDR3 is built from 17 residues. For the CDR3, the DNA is TGCAGTGCTAGAGGAAACACAGGGGGCGCAAGCCAAGTTGAAGCTTTCTTT. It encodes CSARGNTGGASQVEAFF.

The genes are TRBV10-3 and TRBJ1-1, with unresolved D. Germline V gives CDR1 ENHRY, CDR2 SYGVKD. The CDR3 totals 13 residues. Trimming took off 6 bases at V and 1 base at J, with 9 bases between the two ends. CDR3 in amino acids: CAIRIDPNTEAFF. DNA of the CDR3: TGTGCCATCAGGATTGACCCGAACACTGAAGCTTTCTTT.

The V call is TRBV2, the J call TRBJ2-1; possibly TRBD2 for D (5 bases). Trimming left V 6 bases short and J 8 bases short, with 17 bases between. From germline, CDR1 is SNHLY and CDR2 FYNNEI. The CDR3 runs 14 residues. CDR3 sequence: CASSYTSIIDEQFF. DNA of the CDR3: TGTGCCAGCAGCTATACTAGTATCATTGATGAGCAGTTCTTC.

This CDR3 reads CASGREANQPQHF. In DNA, the CDR3 is TGTGCCAGCGGAAGGGAGGCAAATCAGCCCCAGCATTTT. The V call is TRBV6-2 or TRBV6-3, the J call TRBJ1-5; D remains unclear. CDR1 and CDR2 from the germline V gene are MNHEY and SVGEGT. The V and J ends lost 8 bases and 4 bases respectively, with 12 bases between them. This CDR3 spans 13 amino acids.

CDR3 sequence (DNA): TGTGCCAGCAGCTCCTTGGGGATCTCCTACGAGCAGTACTTC. Residues: CASSSLGISYEQYF. The chain links TRBV7-8 to TRBJ2-7; D remains unclear. The CDR3 runs 14 residues. Germline CDR1 and CDR2: SGHVS and FQNEAQ. V lost 4 bases and J lost 0, with 10 bases in between.

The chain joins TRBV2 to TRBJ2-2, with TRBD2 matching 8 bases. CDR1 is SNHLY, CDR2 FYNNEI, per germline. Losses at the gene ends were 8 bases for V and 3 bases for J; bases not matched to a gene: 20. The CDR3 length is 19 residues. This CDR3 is CASDGDNRPGREDTGELFF. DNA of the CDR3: TGTGCCAGCGACGGAGACAACAGACCCGGGAGGGAAGACACCGGGGAGCTGTTTTTT.

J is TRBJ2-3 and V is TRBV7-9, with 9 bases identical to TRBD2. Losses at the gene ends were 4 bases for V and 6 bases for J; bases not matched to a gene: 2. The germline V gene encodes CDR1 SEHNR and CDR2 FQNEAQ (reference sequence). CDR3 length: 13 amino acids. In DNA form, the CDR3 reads TGTGCCAGCAGCTGGACTAGCGCCGATACGCAGTATTTT. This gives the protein CASSWTSADTQYF.

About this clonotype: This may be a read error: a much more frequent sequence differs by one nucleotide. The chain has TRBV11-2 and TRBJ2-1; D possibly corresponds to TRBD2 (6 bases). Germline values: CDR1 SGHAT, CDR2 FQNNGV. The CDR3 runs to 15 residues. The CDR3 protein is CASGPLASAYNKQFF. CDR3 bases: TGTGCCAGTGGACCCCTGGCTAGCGCCTACAATAAGCAGTTCTTC. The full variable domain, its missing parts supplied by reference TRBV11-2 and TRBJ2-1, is EAGVAQSPRYKIIEKRQSVAFWCNPISGHATLYWYQQILGQGPKLLIQFQNNGVVDDSQLPKDRFSAERLKGVDSTLKIQPAKLEDSAVYLCASGPLASAYNKQFFGPGTRLTVL.

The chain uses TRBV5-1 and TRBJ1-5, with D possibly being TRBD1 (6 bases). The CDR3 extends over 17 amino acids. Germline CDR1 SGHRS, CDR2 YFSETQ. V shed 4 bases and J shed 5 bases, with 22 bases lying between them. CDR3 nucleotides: TGCGCCAGCAGCCCCGGCTGGGGGCAGGGTCGTCATCAGCCCCAGCATTTT. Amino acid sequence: CASSPGWGQGRHQPQHF.

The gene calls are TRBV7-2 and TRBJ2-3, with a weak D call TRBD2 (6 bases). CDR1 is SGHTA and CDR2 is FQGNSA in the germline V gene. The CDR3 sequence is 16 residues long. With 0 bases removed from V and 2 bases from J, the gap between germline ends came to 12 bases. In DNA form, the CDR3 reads TGTGCCAGCAGCTTAGCGGTCGGGGGATACACAGATACGCAGTATTTT. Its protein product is CASSLAVGGYTDTQYF.

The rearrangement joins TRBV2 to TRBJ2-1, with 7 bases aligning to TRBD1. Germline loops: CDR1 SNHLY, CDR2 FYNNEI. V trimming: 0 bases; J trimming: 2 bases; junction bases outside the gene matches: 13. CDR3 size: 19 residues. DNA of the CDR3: TGTGCCAGCAGTGAAGCGTCCCTAAAGACAGGGTCCACCTACAATGAGCAGTTCTTC. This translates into CASSEASLKTGSTYNEQFF.

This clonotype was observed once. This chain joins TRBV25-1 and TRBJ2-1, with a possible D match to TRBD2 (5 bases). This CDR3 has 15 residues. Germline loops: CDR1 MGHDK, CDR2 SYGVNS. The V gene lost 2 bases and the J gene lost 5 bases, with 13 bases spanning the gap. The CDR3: CASSEGGIGNNEQFF. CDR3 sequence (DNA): TGTGCCAGCAGTGAAGGAGGTATAGGAAACAATGAGCAGTTCTTC.

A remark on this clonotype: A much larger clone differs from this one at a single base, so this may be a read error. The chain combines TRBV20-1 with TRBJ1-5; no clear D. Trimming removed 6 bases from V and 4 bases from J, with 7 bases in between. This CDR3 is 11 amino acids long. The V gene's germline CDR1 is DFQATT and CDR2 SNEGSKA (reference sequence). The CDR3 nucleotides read TGCAGTGCACCCGGTAATCAGCCCCAGCATTTT. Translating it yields CSAPGNQPQHF.

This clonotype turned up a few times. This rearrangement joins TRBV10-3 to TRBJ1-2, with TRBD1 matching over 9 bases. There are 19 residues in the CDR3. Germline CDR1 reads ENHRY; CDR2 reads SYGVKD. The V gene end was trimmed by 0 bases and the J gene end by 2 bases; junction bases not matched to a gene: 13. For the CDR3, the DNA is TGTGCCATCAGTGAGTCGATAGTTGGGACAGGGTTCTCAAACTATGGCTACACCTTC. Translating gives CAISESIVGTGFSNYGYTF.

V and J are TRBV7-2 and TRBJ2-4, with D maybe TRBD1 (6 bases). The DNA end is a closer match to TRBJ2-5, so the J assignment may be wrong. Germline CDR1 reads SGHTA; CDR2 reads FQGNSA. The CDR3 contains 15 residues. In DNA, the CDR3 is TGTGCCAGCAGTCTCCTGGGACATTCAGCAGAGACCCAGTACTTC. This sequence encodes CASSLLGHSAETQYF.